The clone carrying this T cell receptor beta chain was seen repeatedly, ten times or more. This specimen includes other DNA sequences encoding the same CDR3. This entry belongs to a study of metastatic and nonmetastatic thyroid tumors. In the authors' methods: Clinicopathological groups differed in CDR3, with these differences serving to build a distant-metastasis classifier for papillary thyroid cancer. MiXCR was used by TCRdb to re-call the PCR reads. TCRdb, not the authors, supplied the V and J calls. The table has tens of thousands of clones, approximately 12% seen once. Thyroid surgery took place with no prior treatment in any patient. The CDR3 extends over 13 amino acids. Germline lookup yields CDR1 SGHRS and CDR2 YFSETQ. Trimming pared 3 bases from V and 7 bases from J, leaving 11 bases between.

The sequenced sample consisted of blood. The receptor was derived from a female donor with papillary thyroid cancer or a benign thyroid nodule (not recorded which). Some clones in this sample may be carry-over from other donors' samples. V usage is TRBV5-1 and J usage is TRBJ2-1; no firm D call. The CDR3, as DNA: TGCGCCAGCAGCTCCTTACTCGCGAATGAGCAGTTCTTC. It yields the protein CASSSLLANEQFF.